Listed below are T cell receptor beta chains from one sample, sequenced in a study of beta chain features in type 1 diabetes. Clones were sequenced by immunoSEQ multiplex PCR, and TCRdb holds only the in-frame ones, with some missing. The sample contains 150,000 to 160,000 clones, roughly 11% of which appear only once. The sample taken for sequencing was central memory CD4+ T cells from blood. The receptor source for this set is a man younger than 35 in good health. The CDR3 runs from the conserved cysteine through the conserved F or W. The order of the fields is clone size, V gene, J gene, D gene, CDR3 DNA, CDR3 protein. A D gene is named only where the DNA matches it firmly. For some rows the clone size is stated as once, few or many, or as a class when expanded; others skip it.

clone_size: many
v_call: TRBV28
j_call: TRBJ1-2
d_call: NA
cdr3_nt: TGTGCCAGCAGTTTCGGGACCGACTCTAACTATGGCTACACCTTC
cdr3_aa: CASSFGTDSNYGYTF

clone_size: once
v_call: TRBV9
j_call: TRBJ2-3
d_call: NA
cdr3_nt: TGTGCCAGCAGCCTCGACCCTTCCCCCACAGATACGCAGTATTTT
cdr3_aa: CASSLDPSPTDTQYF

clone_size: NA
v_call: TRBV10-3
j_call: TRBJ1-5
d_call: TRBD1
cdr3_nt: TGTGCCACCGCCGGGACAGCCGGCAATCAGCCCCAGCATTTT
cdr3_aa: CATAGTAGNQPQHF

clone_size: few
v_call: TRBV10-3
j_call: TRBJ1-1
d_call: NA
cdr3_nt: TGTGCCATCAGTCCGACAGGTACTATCACTGAAGCTTTCTTT
cdr3_aa: CAISPTGTITEAFF

clone_size: few
v_call: TRBV7-9
j_call: TRBJ2-6
d_call: NA
cdr3_nt: TGTGCCAGCAGCCCATCGGGGACAGGGGCCAACGTCCTGACTTTC
cdr3_aa: CASSPSGTGANVLTF

clone_size: few
v_call: TRBV5-6
j_call: TRBJ2-3
d_call: NA
cdr3_nt: TGTGCCAGCAGTGAGGGTTTTTACACAGATACGCAGTATTTT
cdr3_aa: CASSEGFYTDTQYF

clone_size: NA
v_call: TRBV30
j_call: TRBJ2-3
d_call: TRBD1
cdr3_nt: TGTGCCTGGAGTGTACTTGGCAGGGGGCGCGCAGATACGCAGTATTTT
cdr3_aa: CAWSVLGRGRADTQYF

clone_size: few
v_call: TRBV7-2
j_call: TRBJ2-1
d_call: NA
cdr3_nt: TGTGCCAGCAGCGGCGATGAGCAGTTCTTC
cdr3_aa: CASSGDEQFF

clone_size: many
v_call: TRBV5-4
j_call: TRBJ2-3
d_call: NA
cdr3_nt: TGTGCCAGCAGCTATCAGGGGGATACGCAGTATTTT
cdr3_aa: CASSYQGDTQYF

clone_size: NA
v_call: TRBV27
j_call: TRBJ2-5
d_call: TRBD2
cdr3_nt: TGTGCCAGCAGTACTCCGGGACTAGCGGGAGGGATTCAAGAGACCCAGTACTTC
cdr3_aa: CASSTPGLAGGIQETQYF

clone_size: NA
v_call: TRBV7-3
j_call: TRBJ2-2
d_call: NA
cdr3_nt: TGTGCCAGCAGCTTAGATAGCTGGGGCGGGGAGCTGTTTTTT
cdr3_aa: CASSLDSWGGELFF

clone_size: once
v_call: TRBV28
j_call: TRBJ2-5
d_call: NA
cdr3_nt: TGTGCCAGCAGACAACAAGGCATCCCCCAGTACTTC
cdr3_aa: CASRQQGIPQYF

clone_size: NA
v_call: TRBV4-1
j_call: TRBJ1-2
d_call: NA
cdr3_nt: TGCGCCAGCAGCCAAGAGAGGGGAAACTATGGCTACACCTTC
cdr3_aa: CASSQERGNYGYTF

clone_size: few
v_call: TRBV14
j_call: TRBJ2-3
d_call: NA
cdr3_nt: TGTGCCAGCAGCCAAAGCCGGACCCTAGCGATAGATACGCAGTATTTT
cdr3_aa: CASSQSRTLAIDTQYF

clone_size: many
v_call: TRBV29-1
j_call: TRBJ2-7
d_call: NA
cdr3_nt: TGCAGCGTCCGTACCGGGACGGCTGTCCTCCGGTTC
cdr3_aa: CSVRTGTAVLRF

clone_size: NA
v_call: TRBV7-3
j_call: TRBJ2-1
d_call: NA
cdr3_nt: TGTGCCAGCAGACTTTCTCGGGGCGATGAGCAGTTCTTC
cdr3_aa: CASRLSRGDEQFF

clone_size: few
v_call: TRBV9
j_call: TRBJ2-3
d_call: TRBD1
cdr3_nt: TGTGCCAGCAGCCCAAGGACAGGGGGAAACACAGATACGCAGTATTTT
cdr3_aa: CASSPRTGGNTDTQYF

clone_size: few
v_call: TRBV28
j_call: TRBJ1-1
d_call: NA
cdr3_nt: TGTGCCAGCAAAGATCTGATAGCTTTCTTT
cdr3_aa: CASKDLIAFF

clone_size: many
v_call: TRBV18
j_call: TRBJ2-3
d_call: NA
cdr3_nt: TGTGCCAGCTCACCGCTAGGCCCAGATACGCAGTATTTT
cdr3_aa: CASSPLGPDTQYF

clone_size: NA
v_call: TRBV4-1
j_call: TRBJ2-5
d_call: TRBD1
cdr3_nt: TGCGCCAGCAGCCGGACAGGGGGTGAGACCCAGTACTTC
cdr3_aa: CASSRTGGETQYF

clone_size: many
v_call: TRBV7-3
j_call: TRBJ2-1
d_call: NA
cdr3_nt: TGTGCCAGCAGCTTAACAGGCTATAGCTCAACCGATGAGCAGTTCTTC
cdr3_aa: CASSLTGYSSTDEQFF

clone_size: few
v_call: TRBV29-1
j_call: TRBJ2-1
d_call: NA
cdr3_nt: TGCAGCGTTGAGTGGCTAGCGCGGCTTCAGTTCTTC
cdr3_aa: CSVEWLARLQFF

clone_size: many
v_call: TRBV28
j_call: TRBJ2-7
d_call: NA
cdr3_nt: TGTGCCGTTCCGGGAGAGCAGTACTTC
cdr3_aa: CAVPGEQYF

clone_size: few
v_call: TRBV11-2
j_call: TRBJ2-4
d_call: NA
cdr3_nt: TGTGCCAGCAGCTCGTCGTCCCCTCAGAAAAACATTCAGTACTTC
cdr3_aa: CASSSSSPQKNIQYF

clone_size: NA
v_call: TRBV6-1
j_call: TRBJ2-7
d_call: NA
cdr3_nt: TGTGCCAGCAGTGAACAGGTACAGGACCTCTACGAGCAGTACTTC
cdr3_aa: CASSEQVQDLYEQYF

clone_size: many
v_call: TRBV14
j_call: TRBJ1-1
d_call: NA
cdr3_nt: TGTGCCAGCAGCCGGGGCGCAGGGACTGAAGCTTTCTTT
cdr3_aa: CASSRGAGTEAFF

clone_size: few
v_call: TRBV29-1
j_call: TRBJ1-1
d_call: TRBD1
cdr3_nt: TGCAGCGCACGCACTCGACAGGGGAGCACTGAAGCTTTCTTT
cdr3_aa: CSARTRQGSTEAFF

clone_size: few
v_call: TRBV29-1
j_call: TRBJ1-2
d_call: NA
cdr3_nt: TGCAGCGTTGTCCGGGATCGTGGCTACACCTTC
cdr3_aa: CSVVRDRGYTF

clone_size: many
v_call: TRBV10-1
j_call: TRBJ2-6
d_call: NA
cdr3_nt: TGCGCCAGCAGTGAGTCGCAGGGTCCCGGGGCCAACGTCCTGACTTTC
cdr3_aa: CASSESQGPGANVLTF

clone_size: NA
v_call: TRBV7-2
j_call: TRBJ2-1
d_call: NA
cdr3_nt: TGTGCCAGCAGCTTAAGGCGGGAAGGTGAGCAGTTCTTC
cdr3_aa: CASSLRREGEQFF

clone_size: NA
v_call: TRBV4-1
j_call: TRBJ2-5
d_call: NA
cdr3_nt: TGCGCCAGCAGCCAAGATCGAACCCCGGGCTGGGAGACCCAGTACTTC
cdr3_aa: CASSQDRTPGWETQYF

clone_size: NA
v_call: TRBV27
j_call: TRBJ2-6
d_call: NA
cdr3_nt: TGTGCCAGCAGTTTCAAAGGGTCTGGGGCCAACGTCCTGACTTTC
cdr3_aa: CASSFKGSGANVLTF

clone_size: many
v_call: TRBV13
j_call: TRBJ2-1
d_call: TRBD2
cdr3_nt: TGTGCCAGCAGCCCTACTAGCGGTCCAAGCTCCTACAATGAGCAGTTCTTC
cdr3_aa: CASSPTSGPSSYNEQFF

clone_size: NA
v_call: TRBV5-6
j_call: TRBJ2-6
d_call: TRBD1
cdr3_nt: TGTGCCAGCAGCGCCGGCGACAGGGTCGGTGGGGCCAACGTCCTGACTTTC
cdr3_aa: CASSAGDRVGGANVLTF

clone_size: few
v_call: TRBV21-1
j_call: TRBJ1-2
d_call: NA
cdr3_nt: TGTGCCAGCGGTTTGCACACCTTC
cdr3_aa: CASGLHTF

clone_size: few
v_call: TRBV14
j_call: TRBJ2-3
d_call: NA
cdr3_nt: TGTGCCAGCAGTCGGCAATCCAGGCTCGATACGCAGTATTTT
cdr3_aa: CASSRQSRLDTQYF

clone_size: once
v_call: TRBV6-5
j_call: TRBJ2-5
d_call: NA
cdr3_nt: TGTGCCAGCAGTGTCGGCCTTAGGCCAGAGACCCAGTACTTC
cdr3_aa: CASSVGLRPETQYF

clone_size: few
v_call: TRBV18
j_call: TRBJ2-7
d_call: NA
cdr3_nt: TGTGCCAGCTCACTGGACAGCTTCTCCTACGAGCAGTACTTC
cdr3_aa: CASSLDSFSYEQYF

clone_size: NA
v_call: TRBV5-1
j_call: TRBJ2-5
d_call: NA
cdr3_nt: TGCGCCAGCAGCTTGGTTCTCCAGGAGACCCAGTACTTC
cdr3_aa: CASSLVLQETQYF

clone_size: few
v_call: TRBV7-2
j_call: TRBJ2-1
d_call: NA
cdr3_nt: TGTGCCAGCAGCTGGGGCACCTACAATGAGCAGTTCTTC
cdr3_aa: CASSWGTYNEQFF

clone_size: few
v_call: TRBV5-1
j_call: TRBJ2-7
d_call: TRBD1
cdr3_nt: TGCGCCAGCAGCTCGGGACAGTGGAACTCCTACGAGCAGTACTTC
cdr3_aa: CASSSGQWNSYEQYF

clone_size: NA
v_call: TRBV5-4
j_call: TRBJ1-6
d_call: TRBD1
cdr3_nt: TGTGCCAGCAGCTTGGGACAGGGGGCGTCTTATAATTCACCCCTCCACTTT
cdr3_aa: CASSLGQGASYNSPLHF

clone_size: few
v_call: TRBV5-8
j_call: TRBJ2-5
d_call: TRBD1
cdr3_nt: TGTGCCAGCAGCTCCGGGACAGAAGGGCTCTCGCAGTACTTC
cdr3_aa: CASSSGTEGLSQYF

clone_size: once
v_call: TRBV7-9
j_call: TRBJ1-5
d_call: TRBD1
cdr3_nt: TGTGCCAGCAGCCAGGACAGGGGGGATCAGCCCCAGCATTTT
cdr3_aa: CASSQDRGDQPQHF

clone_size: many
v_call: TRBV28
j_call: TRBJ1-2
d_call: NA
cdr3_nt: TGTGCCAGCAGTTTCGGGGGTATCGGCTACACCTTC
cdr3_aa: CASSFGGIGYTF

clone_size: few
v_call: TRBV4-3
j_call: TRBJ2-1
d_call: NA
cdr3_nt: TGCGCCAGCAGCCGGACAGAGCTCAATGAGCAGTTCTTC
cdr3_aa: CASSRTELNEQFF

clone_size: NA
v_call: TRBV9
j_call: TRBJ1-4
d_call: TRBD1
cdr3_nt: TGTGCCAGCAGCGTGTCACAGGGGGCGGCTAATGAAAAACTGTTTTTT
cdr3_aa: CASSVSQGAANEKLFF

clone_size: many
v_call: TRBV18
j_call: TRBJ1-1
d_call: NA
cdr3_nt: TGTGCCAGCTCACCACCCCGCAGCCGGAACACTGAAGCTTTCTTT
cdr3_aa: CASSPPRSRNTEAFF

clone_size: NA
v_call: TRBV27
j_call: TRBJ2-5
d_call: TRBD1
cdr3_nt: TGTGCCAGCAGTTCCCGGGCCCGCCGCGGCAGGGGGAAGAAAGAGACCCAGTACTTC
cdr3_aa: CASSSRARRGRGKKETQYF